This is a list of T cell receptor beta chains from one sample in a study of metastatic and nonmetastatic thyroid tumors. TCRdb re-called clones via MiXCR from the PCR reads. The sample gives 28,000 or so clones, approximately 15% of which show up once; around 4.4% is in the top ten. The sample comprised blood. Receptors were obtained from a female donor with papillary thyroid cancer or a benign thyroid nodule (not recorded which). Some clones in this sample may be carry-over from other donors' samples. Each CDR3 is given with its conserved first and last residue. Each record gives: V gene, J gene, D gene, clone size, CDR3 protein, CDR3 DNA. D genes are given only for firm matches. The listing skips clone size in some rows; elsewhere it reads once, few, many or a size class.

v_call: TRBV11-3
j_call: TRBJ1-1
d_call: NA
clone_size: NA
cdr3_aa: CASSLEWNTEAFF
cdr3_nt: TGTGCCAGCAGCTTAGAGTGGAACACTGAAGCTTTCTTT

v_call: TRBV2
j_call: TRBJ2-1
d_call: NA
clone_size: many
cdr3_aa: CASIGGWARTYNEQFF
cdr3_nt: TGTGCCAGCATCGGAGGCTGGGCGCGCACCTACAATGAGCAGTTCTTC

v_call: TRBV18
j_call: TRBJ2-1
d_call: NA
clone_size: NA
cdr3_aa: CASSPPGVGYCNEQFF
cdr3_nt: TGTGCCAGCTCACCACCTGGGGTAGGGTACTGCAATGAGCAGTTCTTC

v_call: TRBV3-1
j_call: TRBJ2-7
d_call: NA
clone_size: many
cdr3_aa: CASSQQVDYEQYF
cdr3_nt: TGTGCCAGCAGCCAACAGGTTGACTACGAGCAGTACTTC

v_call: TRBV4-1
j_call: TRBJ1-5
d_call: NA
clone_size: NA
cdr3_aa: CASSQDVTRDRFYQPQHF
cdr3_nt: TGCGCCAGCAGCCAAGATGTTACCCGTGACAGGTTCTATCAGCCCCAGCATTTT

v_call: TRBV5-1
j_call: TRBJ2-1
d_call: NA
clone_size: NA
cdr3_aa: CASSLGRDEQFF
cdr3_nt: TGCGCCAGCAGCTTGGGGCGGGATGAGCAGTTCTTC

v_call: TRBV30
j_call: TRBJ1-1
d_call: NA
clone_size: NA
cdr3_aa: CSWSVTQGYTEAFF
cdr3_nt: TGTTCCTGGAGTGTTACACAAGGATACACTGAAGCTTTCTTT

v_call: TRBV20-1
j_call: TRBJ2-5
d_call: NA
clone_size: many
cdr3_aa: CSADGRAQETQYF
cdr3_nt: TGCAGTGCTGACGGGCGGGCCCAAGAGACCCAGTACTTC

v_call: TRBV3-1
j_call: TRBJ2-5
d_call: NA
clone_size: many
cdr3_aa: CASSQVLASKETQYF
cdr3_nt: TGTGCCAGCAGCCAAGTGCTAGCGAGTAAAGAGACCCAGTACTTC

v_call: TRBV7-2
j_call: TRBJ1-1
d_call: NA
clone_size: NA
cdr3_aa: CASSLALNTEAFF
cdr3_nt: TGTGCCAGCAGCTTAGCGCTCAACACTGAAGCTTTCTTT

v_call: TRBV6-5
j_call: TRBJ1-6
d_call: NA
clone_size: few
cdr3_aa: CASSLSRGNSPLHF
cdr3_nt: TGTGCCAGCAGTTTGAGCAGGGGTAATTCACCCCTCCACTTT

v_call: TRBV12-3/TRBV12-4
j_call: TRBJ2-5
d_call: TRBD1
clone_size: few
cdr3_aa: CASSPSDRGWGETQYF
cdr3_nt: TGTGCCAGCTCTCCTTCCGACAGGGGTTGGGGGGAGACCCAGTACTTC

v_call: TRBV28
j_call: TRBJ2-7
d_call: TRBD2
clone_size: many
cdr3_aa: CASSVTSGSSEQYF
cdr3_nt: TGTGCCAGCAGTGTAACTAGCGGGAGTAGCGAGCAGTACTTC

v_call: TRBV5-6
j_call: TRBJ2-7
d_call: NA
clone_size: many
cdr3_aa: CASSLIRGAYEQYF
cdr3_nt: TGTGCCAGCAGCTTAATCCGAGGGGCCTACGAGCAGTACTTC

v_call: TRBV19
j_call: TRBJ2-7
d_call: TRBD2
clone_size: many
cdr3_aa: CASSFGLAGYEQYF
cdr3_nt: TGTGCCAGTAGTTTCGGACTAGCGGGCTACGAGCAGTACTTC

v_call: TRBV6-5
j_call: TRBJ1-2
d_call: TRBD1
clone_size: NA
cdr3_aa: CASSYGYRGSGYTF
cdr3_nt: TGTGCCAGCAGTTATGGGTACAGGGGCAGCGGCTACACATTC

v_call: TRBV6-4
j_call: TRBJ2-1
d_call: TRBD2
clone_size: many
cdr3_aa: CARGTSGERGNEQFF
cdr3_nt: TGTGCCAGAGGGACTAGCGGGGAGAGGGGCAATGAGCAGTTCTTC

v_call: TRBV27
j_call: TRBJ2-7
d_call: NA
clone_size: many
cdr3_aa: CASSRRENPYEQYF
cdr3_nt: TGTGCCAGCAGTAGGCGGGAAAATCCCTACGAGCAGTACTTC

v_call: TRBV5-1
j_call: TRBJ2-3
d_call: NA
clone_size: many
cdr3_aa: CASSFNRDTQYF
cdr3_nt: TGCGCCAGCAGCTTCAACAGAGATACGCAGTATTTT

v_call: TRBV12-3/TRBV12-4
j_call: TRBJ2-7
d_call: NA
clone_size: medium-sized
cdr3_aa: CASSFSGSYEQYF
cdr3_nt: TGTGCCAGCAGTTTCAGCGGGTCCTACGAGCAGTACTTC

v_call: TRBV10-1
j_call: TRBJ1-1
d_call: NA
clone_size: NA
cdr3_aa: CASSEKETSGAFF
cdr3_nt: TGCGCTAGCAGTGAGAAGGAGACGTCTGGAGCTTTCTTT

v_call: TRBV20-1
j_call: TRBJ2-7
d_call: TRBD1
clone_size: NA
cdr3_aa: CSVSGQGSYEQYF
cdr3_nt: TGCAGTGTCAGCGGACAGGGCTCCTACGAGCAGTACTTC

v_call: TRBV5-1
j_call: TRBJ2-4
d_call: NA
clone_size: many
cdr3_aa: CASSLPPGSTAAKNIQYF
cdr3_nt: TGCGCCAGCAGCTTGCCTCCGGGATCTACGGCGGCCAAAAACATTCAGTACTTC

v_call: TRBV27
j_call: TRBJ2-6
d_call: NA
clone_size: many
cdr3_aa: CASIGLISGANVLTF
cdr3_nt: TGTGCCAGCATCGGTCTGATCTCTGGGGCCAACGTCCTGACTTTC

v_call: TRBV5-1
j_call: TRBJ1-2
d_call: TRBD1
clone_size: NA
cdr3_aa: CASRPDRDSSGYTF
cdr3_nt: TGCGCCAGCAGACCCGACAGGGACTCTTCTGGCTACACCTTC

v_call: TRBV28
j_call: TRBJ2-7
d_call: NA
clone_size: NA
cdr3_aa: CASIWAETYEQYF
cdr3_nt: TGTGCCAGCATCTGGGCAGAAACCTACGAGCAGTACTTC

v_call: TRBV6-1
j_call: TRBJ1-1
d_call: NA
clone_size: many
cdr3_aa: CASRVTQNTEAFF
cdr3_nt: TGTGCCAGCAGGGTCACTCAGAACACTGAAGCTTTCTTT

v_call: TRBV6-1
j_call: TRBJ1-2
d_call: TRBD1
clone_size: many
cdr3_aa: CASSVSGTGGNGYTF
cdr3_nt: TGTGCCAGCAGTGTCTCCGGGACAGGGGGAAATGGCTACACCTTC

v_call: TRBV28
j_call: TRBJ2-1
d_call: TRBD2
clone_size: many
cdr3_aa: CASSLGAGGQYNEQFF
cdr3_nt: TGTGCCAGCAGTTTAGGCGCGGGAGGGCAGTACAATGAGCAGTTCTTC

v_call: TRBV19
j_call: TRBJ2-3
d_call: NA
clone_size: NA
cdr3_aa: CASSIVGGLDTQYF
cdr3_nt: TGTGCCAGTAGTATAGTGGGGGGGCTTGATACGCAGTATTTT

v_call: TRBV6-2/TRBV6-3
j_call: TRBJ2-5
d_call: TRBD2
clone_size: many
cdr3_aa: CASSRLAETQYF
cdr3_nt: TGTGCCAGCAGTCGACTAGCGGAGACCCAGTACTTC

v_call: TRBV6-1
j_call: TRBJ1-1
d_call: NA
clone_size: many
cdr3_aa: CASSRLTLGTEAFF
cdr3_nt: TGTGCCAGCAGCCGCCTGACCCTGGGGACTGAAGCTTTCTTT

v_call: TRBV28
j_call: TRBJ1-2
d_call: TRBD1
clone_size: NA
cdr3_aa: CASSQLSPVRGKSYYGYTF
cdr3_nt: TGTGCCAGCAGCCAGTTGTCCCCTGTCAGGGGGAAATCGTACTATGGCTACACCTTC

v_call: TRBV20-1
j_call: TRBJ2-1
d_call: TRBD2
clone_size: many
cdr3_aa: CSARPRGSGRANEQFF
cdr3_nt: TGCAGTGCTAGACCTCGTGGTAGCGGGAGGGCCAATGAGCAGTTCTTC

v_call: TRBV2
j_call: TRBJ2-1
d_call: TRBD2
clone_size: many
cdr3_aa: CASRVGLAVDNEQFF
cdr3_nt: TGTGCCAGCAGGGTGGGACTAGCGGTTGACAATGAGCAGTTCTTC

v_call: TRBV29-1
j_call: TRBJ2-7
d_call: NA
clone_size: many
cdr3_aa: CSVVGGLLGFEQYF
cdr3_nt: TGCAGCGTTGTTGGTGGACTACTAGGTTTCGAGCAGTACTTC

v_call: TRBV20-1
j_call: TRBJ2-6
d_call: NA
clone_size: many
cdr3_aa: CGSSAGANVLTF
cdr3_nt: TGCGGTAGTAGTGCTGGGGCCAACGTCCTGACTTTC

v_call: TRBV15
j_call: TRBJ1-5
d_call: NA
clone_size: many
cdr3_aa: CATSRDKAGHQPQHF
cdr3_nt: TGTGCCACCAGCAGAGATAAGGCAGGGCATCAGCCCCAGCATTTT